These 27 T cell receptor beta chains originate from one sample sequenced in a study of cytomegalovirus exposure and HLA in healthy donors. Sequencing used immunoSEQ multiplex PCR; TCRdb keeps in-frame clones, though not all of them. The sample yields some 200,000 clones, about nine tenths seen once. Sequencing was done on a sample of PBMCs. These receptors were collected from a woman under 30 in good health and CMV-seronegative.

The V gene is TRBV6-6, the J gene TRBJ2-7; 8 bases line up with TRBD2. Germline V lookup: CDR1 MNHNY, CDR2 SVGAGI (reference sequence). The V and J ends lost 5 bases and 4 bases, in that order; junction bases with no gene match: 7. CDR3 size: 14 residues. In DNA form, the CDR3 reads TGTGCCAGCAGTCCAAGCGGGAGTAGGTACGAGCAGTACTTC. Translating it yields CASSPSGSRYEQYF.

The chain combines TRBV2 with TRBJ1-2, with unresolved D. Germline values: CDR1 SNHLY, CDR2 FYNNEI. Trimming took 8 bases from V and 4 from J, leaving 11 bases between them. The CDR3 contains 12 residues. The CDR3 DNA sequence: TGTGCCAGCGGGAGGATCGGCTATGGCTACACCTTC. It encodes CASGRIGYGYTF. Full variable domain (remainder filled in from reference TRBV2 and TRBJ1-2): EPEVTQTPSHQVTQMGQEVILRCVPISNHLYFYWYRQILGQKVEFLVSFYNNEISEKSEIFDDQFSVERPDGSNFTLKIRSTKLEDSAMYFCASGRIGYGYTFGSGTRLTVV.

The CDR3 nucleotides are TGTGCCAGCAGCGTTGAGACAGGGAGCTCCTACGAGCAGTACTTC. It encodes CASSVETGSSYEQYF. The chain recombines TRBV11-1 with TRBJ2-7; 7 bases map to TRBD1. Germline lookup yields CDR1 SGHAT and CDR2 FQDESV (reference sequence). This CDR3 is built from 15 residues. Trimming removed 5 bases from V and 0 bases from J; junction bases left unmatched: 7.

Here the CDR3 reads CASSLGVGAGANVLTF. The CDR3 DNA follows: TGTGCCAGCAGCTTAGGGGTGGGCGCTGGGGCCAACGTCCTGACTTTC. The chain carries TRBV11-2 and TRBJ2-6; D unclear. Germline V gives CDR1 SGHAT, CDR2 FQNNGV. Trimming took off 1 base at V and 2 bases at J, with 9 bases between the two ends. The length of the CDR3 is 16 residues. The whole variable domain, filled in from reference TRBV11-2 and TRBJ2-6, reads EAGVAQSPRYKIIEKRQSVAFWCNPISGHATLYWYQQILGQGPKLLIQFQNNGVVDDSQLPKDRFSAERLKGVDSTLKIQPAKLEDSAVYLCASSLGVGAGANVLTFGAGSRLTVL.

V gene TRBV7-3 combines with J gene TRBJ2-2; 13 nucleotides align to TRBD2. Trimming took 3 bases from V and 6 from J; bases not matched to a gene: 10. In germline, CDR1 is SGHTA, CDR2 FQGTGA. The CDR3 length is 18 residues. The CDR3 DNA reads TGTGCCAGCAGCTTTTCACTAGCGGGAGGGGACGCACCCGGGGAGCTGTTTTTT. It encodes CASSFSLAGGDAPGELFF.

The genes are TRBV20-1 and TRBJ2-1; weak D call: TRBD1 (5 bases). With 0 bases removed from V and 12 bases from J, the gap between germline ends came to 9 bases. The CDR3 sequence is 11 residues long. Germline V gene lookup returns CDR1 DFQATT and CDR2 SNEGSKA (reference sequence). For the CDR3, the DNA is TGCAGTGCTAGAGAGGGGCCCGGGCAGTTCTTC. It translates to CSAREGPGQFF.

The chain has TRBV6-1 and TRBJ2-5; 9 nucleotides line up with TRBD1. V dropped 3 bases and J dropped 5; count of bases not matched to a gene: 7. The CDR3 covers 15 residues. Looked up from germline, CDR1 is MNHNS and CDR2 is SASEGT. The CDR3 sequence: CASSDWDRARETQYF. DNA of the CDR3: TGTGCCAGCAGTGATTGGGACAGGGCCCGGGAGACCCAGTACTTC.

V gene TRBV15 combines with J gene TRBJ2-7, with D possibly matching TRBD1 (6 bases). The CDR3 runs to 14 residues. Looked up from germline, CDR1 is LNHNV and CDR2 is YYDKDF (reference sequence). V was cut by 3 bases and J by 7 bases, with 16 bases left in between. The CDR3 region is CATSSLGGVREQYF. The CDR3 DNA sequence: TGTGCCACCAGCAGCTTAGGGGGAGTTCGTGAGCAGTACTTC.

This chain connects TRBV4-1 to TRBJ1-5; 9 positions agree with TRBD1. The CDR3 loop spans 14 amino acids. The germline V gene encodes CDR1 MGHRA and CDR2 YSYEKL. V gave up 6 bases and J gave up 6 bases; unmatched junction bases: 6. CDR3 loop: CASRRQGGGQPQHF. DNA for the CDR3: TGCGCCAGCAGAAGACAGGGGGGCGGTCAGCCCCAGCATTTT.

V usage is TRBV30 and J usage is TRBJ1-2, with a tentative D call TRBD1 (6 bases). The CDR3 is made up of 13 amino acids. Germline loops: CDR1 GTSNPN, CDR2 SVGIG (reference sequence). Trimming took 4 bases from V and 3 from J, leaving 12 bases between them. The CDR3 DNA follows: TGTGCCTGGAACCAACAGGGTGACTATGGCTACACCTTC. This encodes CAWNQQGDYGYTF.

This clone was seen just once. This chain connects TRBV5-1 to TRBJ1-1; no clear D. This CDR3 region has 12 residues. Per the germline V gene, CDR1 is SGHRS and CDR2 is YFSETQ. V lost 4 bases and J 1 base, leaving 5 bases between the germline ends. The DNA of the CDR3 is TGCGCCAGCAGCGACAAGAACACTGAAGCTTTCTTT. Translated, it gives CASSDKNTEAFF.

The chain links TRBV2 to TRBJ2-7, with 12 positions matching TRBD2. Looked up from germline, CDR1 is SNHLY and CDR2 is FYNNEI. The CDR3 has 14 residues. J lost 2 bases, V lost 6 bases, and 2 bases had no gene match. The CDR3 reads CASRRLAGAYEQYF. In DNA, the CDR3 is TGTGCCAGCAGGCGACTAGCGGGAGCCTACGAGCAGTACTTC.

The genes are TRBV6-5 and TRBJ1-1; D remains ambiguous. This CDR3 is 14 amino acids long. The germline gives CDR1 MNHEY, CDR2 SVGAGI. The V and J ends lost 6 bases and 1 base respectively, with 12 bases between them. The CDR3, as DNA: TGTGCCAGCAGAAAGGCGGCAGCGAACACTGAAGCTTTCTTT. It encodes CASRKAAANTEAFF.

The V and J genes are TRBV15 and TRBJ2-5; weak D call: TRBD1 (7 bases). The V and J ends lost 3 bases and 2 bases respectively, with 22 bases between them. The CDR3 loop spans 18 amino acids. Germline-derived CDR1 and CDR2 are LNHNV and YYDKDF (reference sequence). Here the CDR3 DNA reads TGTGCCACCAGCAGTTACAGGGGCCTGGCGGGACGACAAGAGACCCAGTACTTC. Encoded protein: CATSSYRGLAGRQETQYF. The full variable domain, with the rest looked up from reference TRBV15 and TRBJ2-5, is DAMVIQNPRYQVTQFGKPVTLSCSQTLNHNVMYWYQQKSSQAPKLLFHYYDKDFNNEADTPDNFQSRRPNTSFCFLDIRSPGLGDTAMYLCATSSYRGLAGRQETQYFGPGTRLLVL.

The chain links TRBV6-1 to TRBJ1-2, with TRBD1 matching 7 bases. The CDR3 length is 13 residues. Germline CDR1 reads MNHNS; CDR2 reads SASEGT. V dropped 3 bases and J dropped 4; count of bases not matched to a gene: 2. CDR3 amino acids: CASSDPGGYGYTF. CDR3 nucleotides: TGTGCCAGCAGTGACCCAGGGGGCTATGGCTACACCTTC.

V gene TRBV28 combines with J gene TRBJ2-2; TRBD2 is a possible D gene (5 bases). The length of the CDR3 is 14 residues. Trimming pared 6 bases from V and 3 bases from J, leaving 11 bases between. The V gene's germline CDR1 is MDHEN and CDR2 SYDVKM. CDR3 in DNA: TGTGCCAGCAGCCCCGGACTCTACACCGGGGAGCTGTTTTTT. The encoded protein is CASSPGLYTGELFF.

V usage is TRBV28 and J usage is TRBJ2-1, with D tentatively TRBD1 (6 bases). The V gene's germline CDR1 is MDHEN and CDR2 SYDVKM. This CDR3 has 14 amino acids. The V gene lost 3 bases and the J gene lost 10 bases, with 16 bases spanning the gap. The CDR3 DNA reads TGTGCCAGCAGTTTGCAGGGGCAGGGTCAAGAGCAGTTCTTC. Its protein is CASSLQGQGQEQFF. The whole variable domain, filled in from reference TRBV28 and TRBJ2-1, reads DVKVTQSSRYLVKRTGEKVFLECVQDMDHENMFWYRQDPGLGLRLIYFSYDVKMKEKGDIPEGYSVSREKKERFSLILESASTNQTSMYLCASSLQGQGQEQFFGPGTRLTVL.

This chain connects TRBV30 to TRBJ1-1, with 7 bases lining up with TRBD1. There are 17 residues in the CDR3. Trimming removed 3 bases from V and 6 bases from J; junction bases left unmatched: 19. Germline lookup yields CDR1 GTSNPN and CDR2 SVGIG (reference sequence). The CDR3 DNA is TGTGCCTGGAGCGCCCACCGGGACAGCACAAGACAGGCTGAAGCTTTCTTT. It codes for CAWSAHRDSTRQAEAFF.

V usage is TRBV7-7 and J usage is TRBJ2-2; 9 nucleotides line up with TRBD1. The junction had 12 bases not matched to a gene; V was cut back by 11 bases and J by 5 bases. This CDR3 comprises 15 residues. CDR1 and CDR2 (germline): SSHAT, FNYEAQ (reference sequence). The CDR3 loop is CAVRTGGAGTGELFF. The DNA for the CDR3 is TGTGCCGTCCGTACAGGGGGCGCGGGGACCGGGGAGCTGTTTTTT.

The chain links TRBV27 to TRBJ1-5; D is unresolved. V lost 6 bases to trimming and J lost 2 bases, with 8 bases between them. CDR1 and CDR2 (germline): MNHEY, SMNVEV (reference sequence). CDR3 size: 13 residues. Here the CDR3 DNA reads TGTGCCAGCAGCCGATCAGGCAATCAGCCCCAGCATTTT. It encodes CASSRSGNQPQHF.

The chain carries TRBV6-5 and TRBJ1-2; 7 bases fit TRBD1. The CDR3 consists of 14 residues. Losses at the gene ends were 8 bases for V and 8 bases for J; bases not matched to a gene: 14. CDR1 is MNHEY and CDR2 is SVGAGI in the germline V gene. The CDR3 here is CASSLTGDSQGYTF. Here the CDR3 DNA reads TGTGCCAGCTCCCTTACAGGGGATTCCCAGGGCTACACCTTC.

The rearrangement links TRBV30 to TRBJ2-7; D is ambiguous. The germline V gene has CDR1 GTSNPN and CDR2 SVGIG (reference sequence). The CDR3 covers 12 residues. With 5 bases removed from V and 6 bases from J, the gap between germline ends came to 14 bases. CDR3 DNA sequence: TGTGCCTGGGGGCCCTCCAACCTCGAGCAGTACTTC. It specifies CAWGPSNLEQYF.

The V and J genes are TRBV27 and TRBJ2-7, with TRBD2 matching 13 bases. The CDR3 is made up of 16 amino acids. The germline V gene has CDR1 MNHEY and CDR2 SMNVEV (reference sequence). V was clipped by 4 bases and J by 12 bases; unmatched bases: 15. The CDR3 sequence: CASSSDGLAGVRLLYF. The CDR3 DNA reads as TGTGCCAGCAGTTCCGACGGACTAGCGGGAGTTCGTCTTCTGTACTTC.

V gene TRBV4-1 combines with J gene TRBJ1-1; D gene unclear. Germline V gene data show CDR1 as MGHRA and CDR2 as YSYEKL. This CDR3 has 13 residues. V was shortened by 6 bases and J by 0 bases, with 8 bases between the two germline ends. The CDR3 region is CASSPSLNTEAFF. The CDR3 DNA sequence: TGCGCCAGCAGTCCGTCCCTGAACACTGAAGCTTTCTTT.

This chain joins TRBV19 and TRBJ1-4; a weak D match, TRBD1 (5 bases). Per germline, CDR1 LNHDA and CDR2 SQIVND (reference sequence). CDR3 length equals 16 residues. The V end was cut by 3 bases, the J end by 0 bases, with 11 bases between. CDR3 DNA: TGTGCCAGTAGTATTGGGGCGACAACAACTAATGAAAAACTGTTTTTT. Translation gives CASSIGATTTNEKLFF.

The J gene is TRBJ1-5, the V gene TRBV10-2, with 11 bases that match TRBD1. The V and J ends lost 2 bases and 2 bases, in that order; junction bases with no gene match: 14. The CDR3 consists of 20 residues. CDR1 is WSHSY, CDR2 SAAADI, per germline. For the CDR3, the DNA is TGCGCCAGCAGTGAGAGGGCTTGGACAGGGGGCAGTTATGGCAATCAGCCCCAGCATTTT. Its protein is CASSERAWTGGSYGNQPQHF.

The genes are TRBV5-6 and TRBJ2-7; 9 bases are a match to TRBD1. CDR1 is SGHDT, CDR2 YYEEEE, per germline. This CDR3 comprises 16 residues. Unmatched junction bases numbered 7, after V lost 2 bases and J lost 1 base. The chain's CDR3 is CASSFFTGGASYEQYF. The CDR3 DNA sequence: TGTGCCAGCAGCTTTTTCACAGGGGGCGCTTCCTACGAGCAGTACTTC.